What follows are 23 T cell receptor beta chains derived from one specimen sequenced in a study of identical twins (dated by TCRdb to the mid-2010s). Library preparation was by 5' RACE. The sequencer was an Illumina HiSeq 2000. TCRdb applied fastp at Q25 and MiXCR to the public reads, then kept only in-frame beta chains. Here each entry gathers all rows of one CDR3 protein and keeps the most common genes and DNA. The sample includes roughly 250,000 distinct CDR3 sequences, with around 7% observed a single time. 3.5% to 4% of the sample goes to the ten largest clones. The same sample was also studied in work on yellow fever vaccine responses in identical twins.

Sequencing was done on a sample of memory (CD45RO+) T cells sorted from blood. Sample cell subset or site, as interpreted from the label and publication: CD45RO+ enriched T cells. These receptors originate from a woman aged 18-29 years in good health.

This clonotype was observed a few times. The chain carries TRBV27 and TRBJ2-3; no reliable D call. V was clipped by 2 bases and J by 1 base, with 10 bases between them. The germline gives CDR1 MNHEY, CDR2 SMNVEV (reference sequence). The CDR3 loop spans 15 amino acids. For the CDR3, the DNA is TGTGCCAGCAGTTTAGTCCCCTTTCGCACAGATACGCAGTATTTT. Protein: CASSLVPFRTDTQYF.

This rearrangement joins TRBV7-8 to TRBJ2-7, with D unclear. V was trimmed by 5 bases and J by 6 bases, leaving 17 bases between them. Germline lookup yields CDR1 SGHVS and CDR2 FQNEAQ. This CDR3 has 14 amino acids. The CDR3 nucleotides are TGTGCCAGCAGCAGATCCCAAGGACGGAGCGAGCAGTACTTC. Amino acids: CASSRSQGRSEQYF.

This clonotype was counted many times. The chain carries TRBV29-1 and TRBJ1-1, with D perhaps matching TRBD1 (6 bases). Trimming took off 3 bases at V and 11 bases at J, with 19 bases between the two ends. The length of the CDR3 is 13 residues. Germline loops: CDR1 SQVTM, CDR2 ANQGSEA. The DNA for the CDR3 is TGCAGCGTTGAGAGGCAGGGGAAGTTGGAGGCTTTCTTT. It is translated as CSVERQGKLEAFF.

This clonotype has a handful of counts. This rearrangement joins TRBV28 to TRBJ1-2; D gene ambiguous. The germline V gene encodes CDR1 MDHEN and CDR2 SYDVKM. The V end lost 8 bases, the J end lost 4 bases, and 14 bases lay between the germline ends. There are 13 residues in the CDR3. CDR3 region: CASQPGGLYGYTF. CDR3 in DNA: TGTGCCAGCCAACCAGGTGGCCTCTATGGCTACACCTTC.

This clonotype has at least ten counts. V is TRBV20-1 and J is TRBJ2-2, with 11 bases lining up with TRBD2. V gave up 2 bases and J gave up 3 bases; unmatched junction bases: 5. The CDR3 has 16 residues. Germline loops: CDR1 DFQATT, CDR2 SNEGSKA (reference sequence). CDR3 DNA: TGCAGTGCTAGAAGAACTAGCGGGAGTGACACCGGGGAGCTGTTTTTT. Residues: CSARRTSGSDTGELFF.

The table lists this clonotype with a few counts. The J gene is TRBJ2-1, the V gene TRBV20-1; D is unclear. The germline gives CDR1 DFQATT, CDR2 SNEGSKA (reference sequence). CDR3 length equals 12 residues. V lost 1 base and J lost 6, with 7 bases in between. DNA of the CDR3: TGCAGTGCTAGAGGGTCCCGCAATGAGCAGTTCTTC. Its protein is CSARGSRNEQFF.

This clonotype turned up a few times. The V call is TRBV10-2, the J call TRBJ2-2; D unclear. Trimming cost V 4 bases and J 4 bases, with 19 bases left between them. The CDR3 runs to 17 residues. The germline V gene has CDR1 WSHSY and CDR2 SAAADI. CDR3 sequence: CASSGSGQTRVTGELFF. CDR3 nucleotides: TGCGCCAGCAGTGGTTCTGGGCAGACGAGAGTCACCGGGGAGCTGTTTTTT.

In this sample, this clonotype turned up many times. CDR3 residues: CASSPQSGGELFF. CDR3 nucleotide sequence: TGTGCCAGCAGCCCCCAATCTGGCGGGGAGCTGTTTTTT. The rearrangement links TRBV7-2 to TRBJ2-2; D is uncertain. Germline CDR1 and CDR2: SGHTA and FQGNSA. Trimming took off 5 bases at V and 7 bases at J, with 11 bases between the two ends. There are 13 residues in the CDR3.

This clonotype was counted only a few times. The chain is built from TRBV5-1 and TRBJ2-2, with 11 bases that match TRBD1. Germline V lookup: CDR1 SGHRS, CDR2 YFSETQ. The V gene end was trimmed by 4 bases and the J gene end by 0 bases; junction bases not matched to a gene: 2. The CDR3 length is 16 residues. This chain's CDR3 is CASSGTGGTNTGELFF. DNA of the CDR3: TGCGCCAGCAGCGGGACAGGGGGAACGAACACCGGGGAGCTGTTTTTT.

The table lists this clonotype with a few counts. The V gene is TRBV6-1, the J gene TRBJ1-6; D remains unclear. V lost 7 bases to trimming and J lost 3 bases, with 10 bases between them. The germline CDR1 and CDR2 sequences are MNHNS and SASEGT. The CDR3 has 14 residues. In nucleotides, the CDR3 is TGTGCCAGCACCAAAGGAGACTATAATTCACCCCTCCACTTT. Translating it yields CASTKGDYNSPLHF.

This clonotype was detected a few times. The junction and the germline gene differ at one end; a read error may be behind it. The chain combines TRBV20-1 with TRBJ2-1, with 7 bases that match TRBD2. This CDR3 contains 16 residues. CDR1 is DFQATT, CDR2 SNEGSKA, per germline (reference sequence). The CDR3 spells CCARDREREGYNEQFF. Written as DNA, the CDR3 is TGCTGTGCTAGAGATCGGGAGCGGGAAGGGTACAATGAGCAGTTCTTC.

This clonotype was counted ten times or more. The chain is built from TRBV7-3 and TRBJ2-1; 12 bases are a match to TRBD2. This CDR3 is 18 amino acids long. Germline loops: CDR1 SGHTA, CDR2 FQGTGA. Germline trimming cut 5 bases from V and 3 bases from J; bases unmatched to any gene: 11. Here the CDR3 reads CASSPLAGGPTIYNEQFF. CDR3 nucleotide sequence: TGTGCCAGCAGCCCTCTAGCGGGAGGGCCAACTATCTACAATGAGCAGTTCTTC.

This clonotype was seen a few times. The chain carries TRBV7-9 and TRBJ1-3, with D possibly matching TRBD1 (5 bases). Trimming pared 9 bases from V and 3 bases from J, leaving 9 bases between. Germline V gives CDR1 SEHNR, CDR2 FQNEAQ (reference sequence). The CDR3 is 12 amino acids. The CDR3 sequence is CASAGGGNTIYF. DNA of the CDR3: TGTGCCAGTGCTGGGGGTGGAAACACCATATATTTT. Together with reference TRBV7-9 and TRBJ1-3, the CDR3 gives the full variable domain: DTGVSQNPRHKITKRGQNVTFRCDPISEHNRLYWYRQTLGQGPEFLTYFQNEAQLEKSRLLSDRFSAERPKGSFSTLEIQRTEQGDSAMYLCASAGGGNTIYFGEGSWLTVV.

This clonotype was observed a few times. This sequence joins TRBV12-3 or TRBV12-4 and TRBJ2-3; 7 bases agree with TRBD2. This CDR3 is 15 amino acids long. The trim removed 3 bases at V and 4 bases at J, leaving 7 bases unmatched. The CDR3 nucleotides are TGTGCCAGCAGTTTGGTCGGCGGGAGCCCAGATACGCAGTATTTT. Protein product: CASSLVGGSPDTQYF.

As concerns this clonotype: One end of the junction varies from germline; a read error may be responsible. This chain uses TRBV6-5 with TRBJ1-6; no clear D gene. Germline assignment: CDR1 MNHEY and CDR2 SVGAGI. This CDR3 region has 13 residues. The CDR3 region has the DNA TGTGCCAGCGGTTATGTTTCGAATTCACCCCTCCACTTT. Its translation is CASGYVSNSPLHF.

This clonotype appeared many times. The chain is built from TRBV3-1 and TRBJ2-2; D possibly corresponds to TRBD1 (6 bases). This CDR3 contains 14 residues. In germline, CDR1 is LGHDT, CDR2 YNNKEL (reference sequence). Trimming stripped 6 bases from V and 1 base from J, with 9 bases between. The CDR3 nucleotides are TGTGCCAGCAGGCCGGGACAGAACACCGGGGAGCTGTTTTTT. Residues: CASRPGQNTGELFF. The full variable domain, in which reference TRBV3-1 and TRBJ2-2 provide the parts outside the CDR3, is DTAVSQTPKYLVTQMGNDKSIKCEQNLGHDTMYWYKQDSKKFLKIMFSYNNKELIINETVPNRFSPKSPDKAHLNLHINSLELGDSAVYFCASRPGQNTGELFFGEGSRLTVL.

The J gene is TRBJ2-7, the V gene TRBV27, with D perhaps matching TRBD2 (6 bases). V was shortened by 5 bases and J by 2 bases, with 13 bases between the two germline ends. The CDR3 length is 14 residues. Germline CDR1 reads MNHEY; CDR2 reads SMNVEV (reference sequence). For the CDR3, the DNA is TGTGCCAGCAGTAACGGCGGGATGACCTACGAGCAGTACTTC. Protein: CASSNGGMTYEQYF.

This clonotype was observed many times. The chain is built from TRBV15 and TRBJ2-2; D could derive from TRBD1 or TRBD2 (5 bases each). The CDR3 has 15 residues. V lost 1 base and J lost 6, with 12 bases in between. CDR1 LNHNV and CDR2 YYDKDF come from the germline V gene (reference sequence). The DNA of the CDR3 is TGTGCCACCAGCAGAGGGGCTCGGGACGCCGGGGAGCTGTTTTTT. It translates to CATSRGARDAGELFF.

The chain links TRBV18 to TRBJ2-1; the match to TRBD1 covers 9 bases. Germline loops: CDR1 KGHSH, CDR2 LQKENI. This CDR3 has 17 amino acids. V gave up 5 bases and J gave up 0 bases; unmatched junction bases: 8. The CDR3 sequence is CASSAGTGSSSYNEQFF. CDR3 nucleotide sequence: TGTGCCAGCTCAGCTGGGACAGGGTCGAGCTCCTACAATGAGCAGTTCTTC.

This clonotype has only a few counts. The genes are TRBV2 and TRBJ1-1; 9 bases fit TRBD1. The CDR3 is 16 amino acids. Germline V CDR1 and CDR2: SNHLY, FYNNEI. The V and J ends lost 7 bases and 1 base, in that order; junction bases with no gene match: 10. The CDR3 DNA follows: TGTGCCAGCAAGGGGGGGCCGGACAGGGGGAACACTGAAGCTTTCTTT. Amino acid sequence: CASKGGPDRGNTEAFF.

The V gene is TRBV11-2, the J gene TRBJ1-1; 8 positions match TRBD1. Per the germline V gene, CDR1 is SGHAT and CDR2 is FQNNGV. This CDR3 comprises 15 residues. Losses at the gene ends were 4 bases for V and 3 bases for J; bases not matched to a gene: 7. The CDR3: CASSSSDRGDTEAFF. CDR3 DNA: TGTGCCAGCAGCTCTAGTGACAGGGGAGACACTGAAGCTTTCTTT.

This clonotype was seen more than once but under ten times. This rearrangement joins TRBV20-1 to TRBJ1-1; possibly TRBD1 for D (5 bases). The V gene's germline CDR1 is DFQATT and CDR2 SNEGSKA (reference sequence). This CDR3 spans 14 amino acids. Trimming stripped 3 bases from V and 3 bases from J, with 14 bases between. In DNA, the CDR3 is TGCAGTGCTAGCGGGGGAGGGATGGACACTGAAGCTTTCTTT. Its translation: CSASGGGMDTEAFF.

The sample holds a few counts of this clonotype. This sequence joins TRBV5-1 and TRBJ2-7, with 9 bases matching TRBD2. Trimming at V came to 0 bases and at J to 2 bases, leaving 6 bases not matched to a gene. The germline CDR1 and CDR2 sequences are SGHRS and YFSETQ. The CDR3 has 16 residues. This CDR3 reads CASSLALGLAAYEQYF. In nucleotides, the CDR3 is TGCGCCAGCAGCTTGGCGCTGGGACTAGCAGCCTACGAGCAGTACTTC.